These T cell receptor beta chains were read from a single sample in a study of metastatic and nonmetastatic thyroid tumors. TCRdb re-called clones from the PCR reads using MiXCR. The sample contains some 14,000 clones, 34% of which appear only once. The sample comprised tumor tissue. All receptors come from a male donor with papillary thyroid cancer or a benign thyroid nodule (not recorded which). Some clones in this sample may be carry-over from other donors' samples. The CDR3 runs from the conserved cysteine through the conserved F or W. Each record gives: V gene, D gene, J gene, clone size, CDR3 protein, CDR3 DNA. A D gene is named only where the DNA matches it firmly. Only some rows state a clone size, as once, few, many or a class for expanded clones.

TRBV12-3/TRBV12-4	.	TRBJ2-2	.	CASSGRGTGELLF	TGTGCCAGCAGTGGGAGAGGAACCGGGGAGCTGCTTTTT
TRBV5-6	.	TRBJ2-7	many	CASSFPAGTYEQYF	TGTGCCAGCAGCTTTCCAGCCGGGACCTACGAGCAGTACTTC
TRBV3-1	TRBD1	TRBJ1-4	.	CASGNWDRGSEKLFF	TGTGCCAGCGGTAATTGGGACAGGGGAAGCGAAAAACTGTTTTTT
TRBV6-1	.	TRBJ2-1	few	CASSGVSNNEQFF	TGTGCCAGCAGTGGGGTCAGCAACAATGAGCAGTTCTTC
TRBV20-1	TRBD2	TRBJ2-1	medium-sized	CSARHIAGGSYNEQFF	TGCAGTGCTAGACACATAGCGGGAGGCTCGTACAATGAGCAGTTCTTC
TRBV12-3/TRBV12-4	.	TRBJ2-7	medium-sized	CASSYAGEQYF	TGTGCCAGCAGTTACGCTGGCGAGCAGTACTTC
TRBV27	.	TRBJ2-3	many	CASSLSGDTQYF	TGTGCCAGCAGTTTATCGGGAGATACGCAGTACTTT
TRBV9	.	TRBJ2-1	.	CASSVEVRPDSYNEQFF	TGTGCCAGCAGCGTAGAGGTCAGACCGGATTCCTACAATGAGCAGTTCTTC
TRBV20-1	.	TRBJ1-2	.	CSARDPTVPDYGYTF	TGCAGTGCTAGAGACCCGACAGTACCGGACTATGGCTACACCTTC
TRBV12-3/TRBV12-4	TRBD1	TRBJ1-5	.	CASIYMTGQGVQPQHF	TGTGCCAGCATTTATATGACAGGGCAGGGCGTCCAGCCCCAGCATTTT
TRBV4-2	.	TRBJ2-5	.	CASSQAGTGTEEETQYF	TGTGCCAGCAGCCAAGCCGGTACGGGGACTGAGGAAGAGACCCAGTACTTC
TRBV20-1	TRBD2	TRBJ2-3	once	CSASRTSGSRGDTQYF	TGCAGTGCTTCCCGGACTAGCGGATCGAGGGGAGATACGCAGTATTTT
TRBV19	.	TRBJ2-3	.	CASMPGGGRRGPQYF	TGTGCCAGTATGCCCGGGGGCGGACGACGCGGTCCGCAGTATTTT